The 25 T cell receptor beta chains below were found in one sample sequenced in a study of identical twins (dated by TCRdb to about 2016). The library was obtained by 5' RACE. The sequencing machine was an Illumina HiSeq 2000. TCRdb handled the public reads itself, with Q25 trimming in fastp and clone calling in MiXCR, and kept productive beta chains. All rows with the same CDR3 protein become a single entry with the most common DNA and genes. The sample has about 240,000 distinct CDR3 sequences on record, roughly a tenth of them singletons. The ten largest clones add up to roughly 10% of the sample. Sequencing was carried out using memory T cells sorted from blood. The cell subset or site label for this specimen denotes: CD45RO+ enriched T cells. The receptors here all came from a man aged 50 to 59 in good health.

At least ten counts were recorded for this clonotype. For the CDR3, the DNA is TGCGCCAGCAGCGCCTCCGGGACAGGGAGGGATGGCTACACCTTC. It yields the protein CASSASGTGRDGYTF. The rearrangement uses TRBV5-1 and TRBJ1-2, with 9 bases identical to TRBD1. This CDR3 spans 15 amino acids. Looked up from germline, CDR1 is SGHRS and CDR2 is YFSETQ. V shed 4 bases, J shed 6 bases, and the junction held 10 bases outside the gene matches.

This clonotype has only a few counts. V gene TRBV19 combines with J gene TRBJ2-7; 7 nucleotides align to TRBD1. With V trimmed by 5 bases and J by 3 bases, 10 bases remained unmatched. The CDR3 sequence is 15 residues long. Germline CDR1 LNHDA, CDR2 SQIVND (reference sequence). CDR3 nucleotide sequence: TGTGCCAGTAGTCTTCGACAGGGTCAGAACTACGAGCAGTACTTC. Protein sequence: CASSLRQGQNYEQYF.

A few counts support this clonotype. The chain joins TRBV4-2 to TRBJ2-1; 7 nucleotides line up with TRBD2. This CDR3 region has 19 residues. Germline CDR1 is LGHNA and CDR2 is YNFKEQ. With 0 bases clipped from V and 3 bases from J, the junction kept 14 bases outside the gene matches. CDR3 amino acids: CASSQEVPLGLADYNEQFF. The CDR3, as DNA: TGTGCCAGCAGCCAAGAGGTTCCTTTGGGGCTAGCGGACTACAATGAGCAGTTCTTC.

V gene TRBV11-3 combines with J gene TRBJ2-7; 8 bases agree with TRBD1. V trimming: 5 bases; J trimming: 5 bases; junction bases outside the gene matches: 2. The CDR3 covers 12 residues. From germline, CDR1 is SGHNT and CDR2 YENEEA. This CDR3 reads CASSRGQDEQYF. Written as DNA, the CDR3 is TGTGCCAGCAGCCGGGGACAGGACGAGCAGTACTTC.

The V call is TRBV6-1, the J call TRBJ2-7, with D tentatively TRBD1 (5 bases). CDR1 and CDR2 (germline): MNHNS, SASEGT. The CDR3 length is 13 residues. V lost 6 bases, J lost 5 bases, and 14 bases lay in between. CDR3 protein: CASRVKGYHEQYF. The CDR3 DNA sequence: TGTGCCAGCAGGGTAAAGGGGTACCACGAGCAGTACTTC.

The chain employs TRBV11-2 and TRBJ1-1; D is uncertain. There are 13 residues in the CDR3. Germline lookup yields CDR1 SGHAT and CDR2 FQNNGV. V was trimmed by 4 bases and J by 10 bases, leaving 16 bases between them. The CDR3 is CASSSAGGVSAFF. The CDR3 region has the DNA TGTGCCAGCAGCTCCGCGGGTGGCGTTTCAGCTTTCTTT.

J is TRBJ1-5 and V is TRBV11-2; tentatively, D is TRBD1 (5 bases). V was clipped by 3 bases and J by 7 bases, with 13 bases between them. The CDR3 loop spans 14 amino acids. CDR1 is SGHAT and CDR2 is FQNNGV in the germline V gene. In DNA, the CDR3 is TGTGCCAGCAGCTTGGGACGCTCGGGGCAGCCCCAGCATTTT. Protein sequence: CASSLGRSGQPQHF. Full variable domain (outside the CDR3, taken from reference TRBV11-2 and TRBJ1-5): EAGVAQSPRYKIIEKRQSVAFWCNPISGHATLYWYQQILGQGPKLLIQFQNNGVVDDSQLPKDRFSAERLKGVDSTLKIQPAKLEDSAVYLCASSLGRSGQPQHFGDGTRLSIL.

This clonotype was detected only a few times. The chain joins TRBV28 to TRBJ2-7, with TRBD1 identical over 8 bases. CDR1 and CDR2 from the germline V gene are MDHEN and SYDVKM. The CDR3 length is 13 residues. The J segment lost 12 bases and the V segment lost 4 bases, leaving 11 bases of the junction unmatched. The DNA for the CDR3 is TGTGCCAGCAGTTCTACAGGGGGAAGAAGAGGGTACTTC. Protein sequence: CASSSTGGRRGYF.

The chain carries TRBV3-1 and TRBJ2-2, with D hard to call. The CDR3 spans 12 residues. Trimming removed 3 bases from V and 2 bases from J, with 1 base in between. CDR1 and CDR2 (germline): LGHDT, YNNKEL (reference sequence). The CDR3 nucleotides read TGTGCCAGCAGCCACAACACCGGGGAGCTGTTTTTT. Translated, it gives CASSHNTGELFF. The whole variable domain, remainder taken from reference TRBV3-1 and TRBJ2-2, is DTAVSQTPKYLVTQMGNDKSIKCEQNLGHDTMYWYKQDSKKFLKIMFSYNNKELIINETVPNRFSPKSPDKAHLNLHINSLELGDSAVYFCASSHNTGELFFGEGSRLTVL.

This clonotype was seen more than once but under ten times. The chain recombines TRBV20-1 with TRBJ2-1; TRBD1 aligns across 9 bases. V gave up 5 bases and J gave up 5 bases; unmatched junction bases: 13. This CDR3 is 16 amino acids long. Germline lookup yields CDR1 DFQATT and CDR2 SNEGSKA (reference sequence). CDR3 sequence: CSASKLGQGVHNEQFF. Here the CDR3 DNA reads TGCAGTGCTTCAAAGTTGGGACAGGGAGTCCACAATGAGCAGTTCTTC.

The V gene is TRBV27, the J gene TRBJ2-7, with 11 bases aligning to TRBD1. The CDR3 is 15 residues long. Germline V gene data show CDR1 as MNHEY and CDR2 as SMNVEV (reference sequence). The ends lost 0 bases at V and 3 bases at J; junction bases unmatched: 1. The CDR3 bases are TGTGCCAGCAGTTTATCGGGACAGGGGGGCTACGAGCAGTACTTC. Its protein is CASSLSGQGGYEQYF.

This chain uses TRBV20-1 with TRBJ2-5; unclear D gene. CDR1 and CDR2 (germline): DFQATT, SNEGSKA (reference sequence). The V gene lost 3 bases and the J gene lost 8 bases, with 19 bases spanning the gap. The CDR3 length is 14 residues. CDR3 in amino acids: CSARSDSHHLTQYF. CDR3 sequence (DNA): TGCAGTGCTAGGAGTGACTCCCACCATCTTACCCAGTACTTC.

As for this clonotype: A junction end diverges from the germline sequence, so it may reflect a read error. J is TRBJ2-5 and V is TRBV7-7; no clear D gene. CDR1 is SSHAT, CDR2 FNYEAQ, per germline (reference sequence). The CDR3 loop spans 14 amino acids. This CDR3 is CASSLSTFGETQYF. Written as DNA, the CDR3 is TGTGCTAGCAGCTTATCCACCTTCGGGGAGACCCAGTACTTC.

This clonotype occurred a few times. The chain links TRBV20-1 to TRBJ2-6, with 8 bases aligning to TRBD1. CDR1 DFQATT and CDR2 SNEGSKA come from the germline V gene (reference sequence). This CDR3 region has 20 residues. V was clipped by 5 bases and J by 0 bases; unmatched bases: 18. CDR3 DNA sequence: TGCAGTGCTGGCCCATTACCAGGGGGCAGGAGTACCTCTGGGGCCAACGTCCTGACTTTC. Residues: CSAGPLPGGRSTSGANVLTF.

A few counts support this clonotype. The V and J genes are TRBV7-6 and TRBJ2-5; TRBD2 agrees at 12 bases. V shed 1 base and J 2 bases; nucleotides not matched to a gene: 2. The CDR3 spans 16 residues. The germline V gene encodes CDR1 SGHVS and CDR2 FNYEAQ. The CDR3 loop reads CASSLVGLAGQETQYF. In DNA, the CDR3 is TGTGCCAGCAGCTTAGTAGGACTAGCGGGACAAGAGACCCAGTACTTC.

The chain combines TRBV6-5 with TRBJ2-1; TRBD2 aligns across 8 bases. Germline V gene data show CDR1 as MNHEY and CDR2 as SVGAGI. The CDR3 length is 17 residues. Germline trimming cut 0 bases from V and 4 bases from J; bases unmatched to any gene: 8. The CDR3 nucleotides are TGTGCCAGCAGTTACTCGGGAACGGGGGGGCCATACAATGAGCAGTTCTTC. It is translated as CASSYSGTGGPYNEQFF.

This clonotype has a count of ten or more. This chain connects TRBV20-1 to TRBJ2-7; possible D gene TRBD1, 5 bases. Germline V gives CDR1 DFQATT, CDR2 SNEGSKA (reference sequence). The CDR3 runs 14 residues. Trimming cost V 3 bases and J 4 bases, with 16 bases left between them. Here the CDR3 reads CSASRSGLTYEQYF. CDR3 in DNA: TGCAGTGCTAGTAGGTCAGGGCTCACTTACGAGCAGTACTTC.

The sample holds a few counts of this clonotype. This sequence joins TRBV20-1 and TRBJ2-7, with D unresolved. Germline values: CDR1 DFQATT, CDR2 SNEGSKA (reference sequence). The CDR3 is made up of 13 amino acids. Trimming took 1 base from V and 1 from J, leaving 8 bases between them. The CDR3 loop is CSARVIDSYEQYF. CDR3 sequence (DNA): TGCAGTGCTAGAGTCATCGATTCCTACGAGCAGTACTTC.

CDR3 in amino acids: CASSYSTGRDTGELFF. The DNA for the CDR3 is TGTGCCAGCAGTTACTCGACCGGGAGGGACACCGGGGAGCTGTTTTTT. The rearrangement uses TRBV6-5 and TRBJ2-2; 8 positions match TRBD2. CDR1 is MNHEY and CDR2 is SVGAGI in the germline V gene. Losses at the gene ends were 0 bases for V and 3 bases for J; bases not matched to a gene: 3. The CDR3 length is 16 residues.

The chain joins TRBV9 to TRBJ2-2; TRBD2 matches 8 bases. CDR1 and CDR2 from the germline V gene are SGDLS and YYNGEE. The CDR3 sequence is 15 residues long. V gave up 0 bases and J gave up 5 bases; unmatched junction bases: 3. CDR3 protein: CASSVALAGTGELFF. The CDR3, as DNA: TGTGCCAGCAGCGTAGCCCTAGCGGGTACCGGGGAGCTGTTTTTT.

The rearrangement uses TRBV7-3 and TRBJ2-7; D not resolved. The germline V and J ends were trimmed by 2 bases and 4 bases, with 9 bases remaining between them. CDR3 length equals 13 residues. Germline CDR1 reads SGHTA; CDR2 reads FQGTGA. DNA of the CDR3: TGTGCCAGCAGCTTAGGTTGGGGTTACGAGCAGTACTTC. It encodes CASSLGWGYEQYF.

This clonotype was picked up a small number of times. J is TRBJ1-2 and V is TRBV2; tentative D call: TRBD1 (6 bases). In germline, CDR1 is SNHLY, CDR2 FYNNEI. V was shortened by 7 bases and J by 0 bases, with 12 bases between the two germline ends. This CDR3 is built from 14 residues. CDR3: CASKSDRSNYGYTF. The CDR3 DNA sequence: TGTGCCAGCAAATCGGACAGATCTAACTATGGCTACACCTTC.

The chain links TRBV25-1 to TRBJ1-2; 10 bases are a match to TRBD1. This CDR3 has 15 residues. Looked up from germline, CDR1 is MGHDK and CDR2 is SYGVNS. With V trimmed by 4 bases and J by 5 bases, 7 bases remained unmatched. The CDR3 nucleotides read TGTGCCAGCAGTGTTGGAGACAGGGGGCCTTATGGCTACACCTTC. It encodes CASSVGDRGPYGYTF.

This clonotype was counted a few times. The gene calls are TRBV23-1 and TRBJ1-2; maybe TRBD1 (5 bases). TRBV23-1 is given ORF status, its function remaining uncertain. This CDR3 comprises 10 residues. Deletions cut 6 bases from V and 14 bases from J, with 13 bases between. The DNA for the CDR3 is TGCGCCAGCAGCAGAACGGGGGAGACCTTC. Amino acids: CASSRTGETF.

The table lists this clonotype with many counts. This rearrangement joins TRBV12-3 or TRBV12-4 to TRBJ1-6; D gene ambiguous. The V gene lost 7 bases and the J gene lost 12 bases, with 13 bases spanning the gap. This CDR3 has 12 amino acids. CDR3 loop: CASNLSWGPLHF. CDR3 coding DNA: TGTGCCAGCAACCTCTCATGGGGACCCCTCCACTTT.